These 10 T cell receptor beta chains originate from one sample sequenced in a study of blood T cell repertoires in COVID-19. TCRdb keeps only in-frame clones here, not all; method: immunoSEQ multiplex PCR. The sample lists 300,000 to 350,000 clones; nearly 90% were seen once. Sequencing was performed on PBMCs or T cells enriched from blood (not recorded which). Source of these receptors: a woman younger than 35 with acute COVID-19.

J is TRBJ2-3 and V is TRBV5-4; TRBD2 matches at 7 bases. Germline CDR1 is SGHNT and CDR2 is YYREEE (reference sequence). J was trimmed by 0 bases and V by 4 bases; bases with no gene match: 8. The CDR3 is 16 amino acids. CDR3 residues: CASSRIAGVSTDTQYF. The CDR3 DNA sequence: TGTGCCAGCAGCCGTATCGCGGGGGTCAGCACAGATACGCAGTATTTT.

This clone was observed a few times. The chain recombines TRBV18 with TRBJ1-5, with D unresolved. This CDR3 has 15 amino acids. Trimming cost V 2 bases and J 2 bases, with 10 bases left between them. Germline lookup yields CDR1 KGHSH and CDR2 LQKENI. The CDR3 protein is CASSPGNKGNQPQHF. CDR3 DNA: TGTGCCAGCTCACCAGGCAATAAAGGCAATCAGCCCCAGCATTTT. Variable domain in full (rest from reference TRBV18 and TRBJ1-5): NAGVMQNPRHLVRRRGQEARLRCSPMKGHSHVYWYRQLPEEGLKFMVYLQKENIIDESGMPKERFSAEFPKEGPSILRIQQVVRGDSAAYFCASSPGNKGNQPQHFGDGTRLSIL.

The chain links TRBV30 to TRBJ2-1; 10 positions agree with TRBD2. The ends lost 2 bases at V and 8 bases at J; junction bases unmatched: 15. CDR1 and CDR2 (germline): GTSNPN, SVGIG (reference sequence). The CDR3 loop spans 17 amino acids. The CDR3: CAWSQGTSERLTDEQFF. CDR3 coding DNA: TGTGCCTGGAGTCAGGGGACTAGCGAGCGGCTGACGGATGAGCAGTTCTTC.

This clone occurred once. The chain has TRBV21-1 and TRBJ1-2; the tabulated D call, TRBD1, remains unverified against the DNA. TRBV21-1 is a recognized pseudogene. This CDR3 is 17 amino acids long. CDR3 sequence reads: CASIKEQGKGPNYGYTF. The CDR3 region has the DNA TGTGCCAGCATCAAAGAACAGGGTAAGGGGCCTAACTATGGCTACACCTTC.

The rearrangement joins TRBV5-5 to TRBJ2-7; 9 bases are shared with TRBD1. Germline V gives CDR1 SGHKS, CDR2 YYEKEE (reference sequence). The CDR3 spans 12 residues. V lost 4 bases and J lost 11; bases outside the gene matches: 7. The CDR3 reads CASSLGDRDKYF. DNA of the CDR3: TGTGCCAGCAGCCTCGGGGACAGGGATAAGTACTTC.

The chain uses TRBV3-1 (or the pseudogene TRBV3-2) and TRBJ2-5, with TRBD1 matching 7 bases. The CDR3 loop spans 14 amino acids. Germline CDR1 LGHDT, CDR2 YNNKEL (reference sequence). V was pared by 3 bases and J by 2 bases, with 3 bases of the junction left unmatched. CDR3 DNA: TGTGCCAGCAGCCACCCGGGACAGCAAGAGACCCAGTACTTC. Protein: CASSHPGQQETQYF.

CDR3 loop: CASRTRVRINYGYTF. The DNA for the CDR3 is TGTGCCAGTAGGACTAGAGTGAGGATTAACTATGGCTACACCTTC. The V call is TRBV19, the J call TRBJ1-2; D unclear. Trimming pared 6 bases from V and 1 base from J, leaving 15 bases between. There are 15 residues in the CDR3. From germline, CDR1 is LNHDA and CDR2 SQIVND (reference sequence).

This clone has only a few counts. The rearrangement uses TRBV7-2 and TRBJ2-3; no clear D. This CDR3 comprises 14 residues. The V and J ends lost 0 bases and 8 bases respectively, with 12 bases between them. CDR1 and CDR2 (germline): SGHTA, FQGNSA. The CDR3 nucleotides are TGTGCCAGCAGCTTAGCGACTGGTGGTGGTACGCAGTATTTT. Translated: CASSLATGGGTQYF.

The CDR3 DNA follows: TGTGCCAGTACCGGGACTAGCGGGAACACGCAGTATTTT. This gives the protein CASTGTSGNTQYF. The chain has TRBV19 and TRBJ2-3; 13 nucleotides agree with TRBD2. Germline V gene lookup returns CDR1 LNHDA and CDR2 SQIVND (reference sequence). The CDR3 covers 13 residues. V was clipped by 7 bases and J by 9 bases; unmatched bases: 4.

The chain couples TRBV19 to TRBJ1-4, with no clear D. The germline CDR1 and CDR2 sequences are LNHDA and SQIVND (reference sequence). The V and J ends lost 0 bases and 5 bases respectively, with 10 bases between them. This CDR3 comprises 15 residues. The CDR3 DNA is TGTGCCAGTAGTATAGAAGGCGGCCTGAATGAAAAACTGTTTTTT. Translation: CASSIEGGLNEKLFF.